Presented here are 18 T cell receptor beta chains from one specimen sequenced in a study of CD4 T cell repertoires in COVID-19. Profiling relied on immunoSEQ multiplex PCR, and the TCRdb table lists in-frame clones only, not all of them. In the table there are 600 to 800 clones, 6% to 8% of which are singletons. Stimulation with autologous monocytes and recombinant SARS-CoV-2 spike or nucleoprotein produced proliferating antigen-reactive T cell lines. No antigen is known for these receptors. The sequenced sample was circulating follicular helper CD4+ T cells, cultured in vitro, obtained after recovery from COVID-19. The receptors shown here come from a human donor who had COVID-19.

This clone occurred a few times. The chain employs TRBV6-5 and TRBJ1-6, with 7 nucleotides matching TRBD1. J lost 10 bases, V lost 2 bases, and 5 bases had no gene match. Germline values: CDR1 MNHEY, CDR2 SVGAGI. CDR3 length equals 14 residues. Here the CDR3 DNA reads TGTGCCAGCAGTTACGCGGAGGGGGCCTCACCCCTCCACTTT. Translation gives CASSYAEGASPLHF.

Judged by abundance, this clone is large. The CDR3 loop reads CASSQGVTNEKLFF. As DNA, the CDR3 is TGTGCCAGCAGCCAGGGGGTAACTAATGAAAAACTGTTTTTT. The genes are TRBV3-1 (or the pseudogene TRBV3-2) and TRBJ1-4, with a weak D call TRBD1 (5 bases). CDR3 length: 14 amino acids. Looked up from germline, CDR1 is LGHDT and CDR2 is YNNKEL (reference sequence). Trimming stripped 3 bases from V and 1 base from J, with 6 bases between.

This chain links TRBV19 with TRBJ2-3, with TRBD2 as a possible D gene (7 bases). V was clipped by 5 bases and J by 2 bases, with 26 bases between them. Germline V CDR1 and CDR2: LNHDA, SQIVND (reference sequence). This CDR3 spans 19 amino acids. The CDR3 coding sequence is TGTGCCAGTAGTGCCTCTTTAAAGGGGGAAAGCGGGAACACAGATACGCAGTATTTT. As protein: CASSASLKGESGNTDTQYF.

This clone is categorized as medium-sized. The chain carries TRBV9 and TRBJ2-3; D not certain. The germline gives CDR1 SGDLS, CDR2 YYNGEE. Between the trimmed V and J ends, which lost 1 base and 5 bases, there was a span of 11 bases. The CDR3 consists of 14 residues. This CDR3 reads CASSVSSEGDTQYF. DNA for the CDR3: TGTGCCAGCAGCGTATCGAGTGAAGGAGATACGCAGTATTTT. The full variable domain, with the rest looked up from reference TRBV9 and TRBJ2-3, is DSGVTQTPKHLITATGQRVTLRCSPRSGDLSVYWYQQSLDQGLQFLIQYYNGEERAKGNILERFSAQQFPDLHSELNLSSLELGDSALYFCASSVSSEGDTQYFGPGTRLTVL.

By sample share, this clone is medium-sized. The genes are TRBV5-1 and TRBJ2-3, with 12 positions matching TRBD2. The CDR3 consists of 17 residues. Germline V gene lookup returns CDR1 SGHRS and CDR2 YFSETQ. After removal of 4 bases from V and 0 bases from J, the junction contained 6 bases not matched to a gene. CDR3 DNA sequence: TGCGCCAGCAGCATACTACTAGCGGGGGGTAGCACAGATACGCAGTATTTT. It codes for CASSILLAGGSTDTQYF.

This sequence joins TRBV20-1 and TRBJ2-7, with D possibly being TRBD1 (6 bases). The CDR3 totals 11 residues. V was trimmed by 6 bases and J by 5 bases, leaving 11 bases between them. CDR1 and CDR2 from the germline V gene are DFQATT and SNEGSKA (reference sequence). CDR3 amino acids: CSAPEGDEQYF. For the CDR3, the DNA is TGCAGTGCCCCAGAGGGGGACGAGCAGTACTTC.

This clone is judged large (0.1 to 1%). V usage is TRBV10-3 and J usage is TRBJ1-6; D is uncertain. Germline-derived CDR1 and CDR2 are ENHRY and SYGVKD. V dropped 3 bases and J dropped 8 bases, with 14 bases sitting between them. This CDR3 contains 15 residues. The CDR3 DNA follows: TGTGCCATCAGTGACCTGGGGAGTCGGGATTCACCCCTCCACTTT. This codes for CAISDLGSRDSPLHF.

Within the sample, this clone is medium-sized. This chain joins TRBV10-2 and TRBJ2-5; D is undetermined. V was trimmed by 7 bases and J by 1 base, leaving 13 bases between them. This CDR3 spans 14 amino acids. Germline V gene data show CDR1 as WSHSY and CDR2 as SAAADI. The CDR3 sequence: CASMVREIQETQYF. CDR3 DNA sequence: TGCGCCAGCATGGTCCGTGAAATCCAAGAGACCCAGTACTTC.

This clone ranks as medium-sized. The V call is TRBV7-9, the J call TRBJ2-3, with D maybe TRBD1 (6 bases). The V end lost 10 bases, the J end lost 0 bases, and 11 bases lay between the germline ends. Germline V gives CDR1 SEHNR, CDR2 FQNEAQ (reference sequence). This CDR3 contains 13 residues. In DNA, the CDR3 is TGTGCCACAGTGCAGGGGAGCACAGATACGCAGTATTTT. Residues: CATVQGSTDTQYF.

This clone was picked up a small number of times. Its ends do not fully match the called genes, so a read error is possible. The rearrangement joins TRBV3-1 (or the pseudogene TRBV3-2) to TRBJ1-4; a possible D gene is TRBD1 (6 bases). The germline V gene has CDR1 LGHDT and CDR2 YNNKEL (reference sequence). The CDR3 contains 13 residues. The CDR3 region is CASSRQEGRKTVF. CDR3 nucleotides: TGTGCCAGCAGCCGACAGGAAGGACGAAAAACTGTTTTT.

By share of the sample, this clone is medium-sized. The rearrangement links TRBV18 to TRBJ2-5; TRBD2 is a possible D gene (6 bases). The CDR3 spans 15 residues. Germline V gene lookup returns CDR1 KGHSH and CDR2 LQKENI. Trimming took 6 bases from V and 2 from J, leaving 16 bases between them. The CDR3 region is CASSLGTVTQETQYF. The DNA of the CDR3 is TGTGCCAGCTCCCTGGGGACTGTCACTCAAGAGACCCAGTACTTC.

In its sample, this clone ranks as large. The rearrangement links TRBV6-6 to TRBJ2-7; 8 bases match TRBD2. Germline assignment: CDR1 MNHNY and CDR2 SVGAGI (reference sequence). Trimming at V came to 6 bases and at J to 0 bases, leaving 7 bases not matched to a gene. The CDR3 runs 15 residues. The CDR3 protein is CASRTGGKSSYEQYV. The CDR3, as DNA: TGTGCCAGCAGGACGGGGGGGAAAAGCTCCTACGAGCAGTACGTC.

This clone was observed a single time. The chain combines TRBV30 with TRBJ2-6; no reliable D call. Germline V gene lookup returns CDR1 GTSNPN and CDR2 SVGIG (reference sequence). V lost 5 bases, J lost 5 bases, and 22 bases lay in between. The CDR3 is 17 amino acids. CDR3 residues: CAWATVRYNSRANVLTF. CDR3 DNA sequence: TGTGCCTGGGCCACGGTGCGTTATAACAGTCGGGCCAACGTCCTGACTTTC.

The chain links TRBV6-5 to TRBJ2-3, with 7 bases fitting TRBD1. Germline CDR1 reads MNHEY; CDR2 reads SVGAGI. After removal of 7 bases from V and 4 bases from J, the junction contained 2 bases not matched to a gene. The length of the CDR3 is 12 residues. CDR3 nucleotide sequence: TGTGCCAGCAAACAGGGGTCAGATACGCAGTATTTT. Translated, it gives CASKQGSDTQYF.

In its sample, this clone was seen a few times. The chain is built from TRBV28 and TRBJ2-1, with 10 bases fitting TRBD2. This CDR3 has 17 amino acids. Germline V gene sequence: CDR1 MDHEN, CDR2 SYDVKM. V lost 7 bases to trimming and J lost 2 bases; unmatched junction nucleotides: 11. CDR3 sequence: CASISHPSGRAYNEQFF. CDR3 coding DNA: TGTGCCAGCATTTCCCACCCCAGCGGGAGGGCCTACAATGAGCAGTTCTTC.

By its share, this clone is medium-sized. The chain combines TRBV19 with TRBJ1-1; D uncertain. Germline assignment: CDR1 LNHDA and CDR2 SQIVND (reference sequence). The V end lost 5 bases, the J end lost 1 base, and 11 bases lay between the germline ends. This CDR3 is 14 amino acids long. Written as DNA, the CDR3 is TGTGCCAGTAGTCAAGGTCAGACGAACACTGAAGCTTTCTTT. This sequence encodes CASSQGQTNTEAFF.

This clone is medium-sized in the sample. The chain joins TRBV6-5 to TRBJ2-5; 9 nucleotides agree with TRBD2. Germline trimming cut 8 bases from V and 2 bases from J; bases unmatched to any gene: 9. The CDR3 covers 15 residues. The germline CDR1 and CDR2 sequences are MNHEY and SVGAGI. The CDR3 region has the DNA TGTGCCAGCTTGGCTAGCGGGGACCCGCAAGAGACCCAGTACTTC. Protein sequence: CASLASGDPQETQYF.

This clone rates as medium-sized (0.01 to 0.1%). The rearrangement uses TRBV11-2 and TRBJ2-3; no definite D call. Between the trimmed V and J ends, which lost 2 bases and 2 bases, there was a span of 8 bases. This CDR3 has 14 amino acids. Per the germline V gene, CDR1 is SGHAT and CDR2 is FQNNGV. CDR3 residues: CASSLSVTTDTQYF. DNA for the CDR3: TGTGCCAGCAGCTTATCTGTGACCACAGATACGCAGTATTTT.